Below, 24 T cell receptor beta chains from the same sample are listed, as sequenced in a study of blood T cell repertoires in COVID-19. Method: immunoSEQ multiplex PCR; TCRdb's copy keeps in-frame clones and lacks some. The sample carries tens of thousands of clones, around 67% recorded once. Source material: peripheral blood. These receptor sequences come from a human donor with acute or convalescent COVID-19. The donor label of this sample is uncertain.

The V and J genes are TRBV6-6 and TRBJ2-5; possibly TRBD1 for D (5 bases). The V end lost 6 bases, the J end lost 7 bases, and 9 bases lay between the germline ends. The germline CDR1 and CDR2 sequences are MNHNY and SVGAGI (reference sequence). The CDR3 totals 11 residues. CDR3 region: CASSHQGTQYF. The DNA of the CDR3 is TGTGCCAGCAGCCATCAGGGGACCCAGTACTTC.

The V and J genes are TRBV6-2 or TRBV6-3 and TRBJ1-1, with a tentative D call TRBD1 (5 bases). The CDR3 covers 13 residues. Per germline, CDR1 MNHEY and CDR2 SVGEGT. V lost 2 bases to trimming and J lost 7 bases, with 11 bases between them. CDR3 loop: CASSYPLDSEAFF. Here the CDR3 DNA reads TGTGCCAGCAGTTACCCTCTAGACAGTGAAGCTTTCTTT.

The J gene is TRBJ1-2, the V gene TRBV14; no firm D call. Germline CDR1 reads SGHDN; CDR2 reads FVKESK. There are 12 residues in the CDR3. Trimming pared 0 bases from V and 7 bases from J, leaving 6 bases between. CDR3 amino acids: CASSQDLFGYTF. CDR3 nucleotide sequence: TGTGCCAGCAGCCAAGACTTATTTGGCTACACCTTC.

This clone has only a few counts. V and J are TRBV6-2 or TRBV6-3 and TRBJ1-1, with 12 bases lining up with TRBD1. CDR1 MNHEY and CDR2 SVGEGT come from the germline V gene. V shed 5 bases, J shed 6 bases, and the junction held 10 bases outside the gene matches. CDR3 length: 16 amino acids. The CDR3 DNA reads as TGTGCCAGCAGTCCCTTACCGGGACAGGGGGCGTCTGAAGCTTTCTTT. Amino acid sequence: CASSPLPGQGASEAFF.

The chain couples TRBV4-1 to TRBJ2-1; no clear D. CDR3 size: 12 residues. Trimming removed 5 bases at V and 4 bases at J, with 6 bases between. Germline values: CDR1 MGHRA, CDR2 YSYEKL. In nucleotides, the CDR3 is TGCGCCAGCAGCGCACAGTACAATGAGCAGTTCTTC. Translation: CASSAQYNEQFF.

The chain joins TRBV7-2 to TRBJ2-6; D gene ambiguous. V was cut by 5 bases and J by 5 bases, with 7 bases left in between. The germline V gene encodes CDR1 SGHTA and CDR2 FQGNSA. The CDR3 extends over 13 amino acids. In DNA, the CDR3 is TGTGCCAGCAGCCTAAACCGGGCCAACGTCCTGACTTTC. Protein product: CASSLNRANVLTF.

The chain has TRBV3-1 (or the pseudogene TRBV3-2) and TRBJ1-6; TRBD1 agrees at 11 bases. This CDR3 region has 16 residues. Trimming cost V 4 bases and J 9 bases; bases outside gene matches: 8. Per germline, CDR1 LGHDT and CDR2 YNNKEL (reference sequence). CDR3 DNA sequence: TGTGCCAGCAGCCGGACAGGGACAGGGGGGAGTTCACCCCTCCACTTT. Translated, it gives CASSRTGTGGSSPLHF.

V is TRBV7-9 and J is TRBJ1-1; 8 positions match TRBD1. J was trimmed by 0 bases and V by 5 bases; bases with no gene match: 5. Germline CDR1 reads SEHNR; CDR2 reads FQNEAQ (reference sequence). The CDR3 covers 15 residues. The DNA of the CDR3 is TGTGCCAGCAGCGAGTCGACAGGGGTGAACACTGAAGCTTTCTTT. The encoded protein is CASSESTGVNTEAFF.

V and J are TRBV7-9 and TRBJ2-3; 11 positions agree with TRBD2. The germline V gene encodes CDR1 SEHNR and CDR2 FQNEAQ (reference sequence). V lost 1 base to trimming and J lost 2 bases; unmatched junction nucleotides: 11. This CDR3 comprises 19 residues. CDR3: CASSLGAVRLAGSTDTQYF. The CDR3 DNA reads TGTGCCAGCAGCTTAGGAGCCGTCCGACTAGCGGGGTCCACAGATACGCAGTATTTT.

This chain connects TRBV11-3 to TRBJ2-1; 9 bases agree with TRBD2. V shed 5 bases, J shed 7 bases, and the junction held 9 bases outside the gene matches. The length of the CDR3 is 15 residues. CDR1 SGHNT and CDR2 YENEEA come from the germline V gene. In DNA form, the CDR3 reads TGTGCCAGCAGCCGAAGACTAGCGGACACAAATGAGCAGTTCTTC. This sequence encodes CASSRRLADTNEQFF.

The CDR3: CASSARPARPDGTGELFF. CDR3 bases: TGTGCCAGCAGCGCCCGACCAGCTAGGCCAGACGGCACCGGGGAGCTGTTTTTT. The chain employs TRBV9 and TRBJ2-2; D gene unclear. The CDR3 consists of 18 residues. Trimming shortened V by 3 bases and J by 4 bases, and 22 bases separated the two germline ends. Germline V lookup: CDR1 SGDLS, CDR2 YYNGEE.

The V gene is TRBV19, the J gene TRBJ2-2; 7 nucleotides agree with TRBD1. Germline CDR1 reads LNHDA; CDR2 reads SQIVND (reference sequence). The CDR3 is 16 residues long. Unmatched junction bases numbered 7, after V lost 2 bases and J lost 4 bases. The CDR3, as DNA: TGTGCCAGTAGTATAAAAGGGGGCGCGCGCACCGGGGAGCTGTTTTTT. Protein sequence: CASSIKGGARTGELFF.

The chain uses TRBV4-3 and TRBJ2-3, with 10 nucleotides matching TRBD1. CDR1 is LGHNA and CDR2 is YSLEER in the germline V gene. The CDR3 extends over 17 amino acids. Losses at the gene ends were 0 bases for V and 4 bases for J; bases not matched to a gene: 7. The CDR3 nucleotides read TGCGCCAGCAGCCAAGATTCCGACAGGGGGCGAGCAGATACGCAGTATTTT. This translates into CASSQDSDRGRADTQYF.

The chain is built from TRBV18 and TRBJ1-1; a weak D match, TRBD1 (5 bases). V lost 4 bases, J lost 4 bases, and 13 bases lay in between. CDR3 length: 14 amino acids. Per germline, CDR1 KGHSH and CDR2 LQKENI. CDR3 nucleotide sequence: TGTGCCAGCTCACAAGGGGCCGGGAGCACTGAAGCTTTCTTT. It is translated as CASSQGAGSTEAFF. The variable domain in full, completed from reference TRBV18 and TRBJ1-1, reads NAGVMQNPRHLVRRRGQEARLRCSPMKGHSHVYWYRQLPEEGLKFMVYLQKENIIDESGMPKERFSAEFPKEGPSILRIQQVVRGDSAAYFCASSQGAGSTEAFFGQGTRLTVV.

The chain couples TRBV10-3 to TRBJ2-7; D gene uncertain. V shed 2 bases and J shed 4 bases, with 6 bases lying between them. The germline V gene has CDR1 ENHRY and CDR2 SYGVKD. The CDR3 extends over 12 amino acids. Written as DNA, the CDR3 is TGTGCCATCAGTGAGGGCGGTTACGAGCAGTACTTC. Translated: CAISEGGYEQYF.

V gene TRBV4-2 combines with J gene TRBJ2-1; the match to TRBD2 covers 15 bases. Trimming removed 4 bases from V and 4 bases from J; junction bases left unmatched: 2. The CDR3 is made up of 16 amino acids. Per germline, CDR1 LGHNA and CDR2 YNFKEQ. CDR3 protein: CASSLGTSGGYNEQFF. DNA of the CDR3: TGTGCCAGCAGCCTGGGGACTAGCGGGGGGTACAATGAGCAGTTCTTC.

This clone has a single count. This chain uses TRBV28 with TRBJ1-6, with D possibly matching TRBD1 (5 bases). The CDR3 spans 17 residues. Germline V CDR1 and CDR2: MDHEN, SYDVKM. V was pared by 6 bases and J by 3 bases, with 18 bases between. Here the CDR3 DNA reads TGTGCCAGCAGCGGGGACGCGGGAGGCCTCTATAATTCACCCCTCCACTTT. Translating gives CASSGDAGGLYNSPLHF.

CDR3 loop: CASSQGRGFYEQYF. CDR3 nucleotides: TGTGCCAGCAGCCAAGGCAGGGGTTTCTACGAGCAGTACTTC. The chain has TRBV3-1 (or the pseudogene TRBV3-2) and TRBJ2-7, with D possibly being TRBD1 (6 bases). Germline V gene data show CDR1 as LGHDT and CDR2 as YNNKEL (reference sequence). The CDR3 is 14 amino acids. The germline V and J ends were trimmed by 1 base and 3 bases, with 10 bases remaining between them.

The chain uses TRBV19 and TRBJ1-5; D might be TRBD1 (5 bases). CDR3 length: 15 amino acids. Germline CDR1 and CDR2: LNHDA and SQIVND (reference sequence). V lost 3 bases and J lost 0, with 9 bases in between. Here the CDR3 reads CASSMQGASNQPQHF. The CDR3 nucleotides read TGTGCCAGTAGTATGCAAGGGGCTAGCAATCAGCCCCAGCATTTT. The complete variable domain, with remaining parts taken from reference TRBV19 and TRBJ1-5, reads DGGITQSPKYLFRKEGQNVTLSCEQNLNHDAMYWYRQDPGQGLRLIYYSQIVNDFQKGDIAEGYSVSREKKESFPLTVTSAQKNPTAFYLCASSMQGASNQPQHFGDGTRLSIL.

The V and J genes are TRBV5-4 and TRBJ1-2, with D perhaps matching TRBD1 (6 bases). CDR1 and CDR2 from the germline V gene are SGHNT and YYREEE (reference sequence). The CDR3 extends over 13 amino acids. V shed 5 bases and J shed 2 bases, with 10 bases lying between them. CDR3 DNA: TGTGCCAGCAGATCGGACAGAAACTATGGCTACACCTTC. It encodes CASRSDRNYGYTF. The complete variable domain, with remaining parts taken from reference TRBV5-4 and TRBJ1-2, reads ETGVTQSPTHLIKTRGQQVTLRCSSQSGHNTVSWYQQALGQGPQFIFQYYREEENGRGNFPPRFSGLQFPNYSSELNVNALELDDSALYLCASRSDRNYGYTFGSGTRLTVV.

The rearrangement joins TRBV7-6 to TRBJ2-1, with 12 bases fitting TRBD2. Germline CDR1 SGHVS, CDR2 FNYEAQ. J lost 6 bases, V lost 1 base, and 10 bases had no gene match. The CDR3 has 18 residues. The CDR3 reads CASSLGPTSGGNSNEQFF. For the CDR3, the DNA is TGTGCCAGCAGCTTAGGGCCCACTAGCGGGGGGAATAGCAATGAGCAGTTCTTC.

This clone was counted only a few times. The chain is built from TRBV5-1 and TRBJ2-2; D is possibly TRBD1 (6 bases). The germline V and J ends were trimmed by 0 bases and 2 bases, with 14 bases remaining between them. The CDR3 sequence is 17 residues long. Germline CDR1 SGHRS, CDR2 YFSETQ. The CDR3 sequence is CASSLVVGALNTGELFF. The CDR3 coding sequence is TGCGCCAGCAGCTTGGTCGTGGGGGCCCTTAACACCGGGGAGCTGTTTTTT.

A remark on this clone: Other DNA sequences in the sample encode the same CDR3. The chain is built from TRBV5-4 and TRBJ1-5; weak D call: TRBD1 (5 bases). CDR1 is SGHNT, CDR2 YYREEE, per germline (reference sequence). The CDR3 loop spans 14 amino acids. V lost 1 base and J 0 bases, leaving 5 bases between the germline ends. CDR3 sequence reads: CASSLRGSNQPQHF. CDR3 DNA sequence: TGTGCCAGCAGCTTGAGGGGTAGCAATCAGCCCCAGCATTTT.

The rearrangement uses TRBV11-2 and TRBJ1-4; 8 bases align to TRBD1. The CDR3 extends over 15 amino acids. V dropped 1 base and J dropped 5; count of bases not matched to a gene: 3. Germline V gene sequence: CDR1 SGHAT, CDR2 FQNNGV. CDR3 sequence reads: CASSLAGQGNEKLFF. The CDR3 bases are TGTGCCAGCAGCTTAGCTGGACAGGGAAATGAAAAACTGTTTTTT. Combining the CDR3 with reference TRBV11-2 and TRBJ1-4 gives the whole variable domain EAGVAQSPRYKIIEKRQSVAFWCNPISGHATLYWYQQILGQGPKLLIQFQNNGVVDDSQLPKDRFSAERLKGVDSTLKIQPAKLEDSAVYLCASSLAGQGNEKLFFGSGTQLSVL.